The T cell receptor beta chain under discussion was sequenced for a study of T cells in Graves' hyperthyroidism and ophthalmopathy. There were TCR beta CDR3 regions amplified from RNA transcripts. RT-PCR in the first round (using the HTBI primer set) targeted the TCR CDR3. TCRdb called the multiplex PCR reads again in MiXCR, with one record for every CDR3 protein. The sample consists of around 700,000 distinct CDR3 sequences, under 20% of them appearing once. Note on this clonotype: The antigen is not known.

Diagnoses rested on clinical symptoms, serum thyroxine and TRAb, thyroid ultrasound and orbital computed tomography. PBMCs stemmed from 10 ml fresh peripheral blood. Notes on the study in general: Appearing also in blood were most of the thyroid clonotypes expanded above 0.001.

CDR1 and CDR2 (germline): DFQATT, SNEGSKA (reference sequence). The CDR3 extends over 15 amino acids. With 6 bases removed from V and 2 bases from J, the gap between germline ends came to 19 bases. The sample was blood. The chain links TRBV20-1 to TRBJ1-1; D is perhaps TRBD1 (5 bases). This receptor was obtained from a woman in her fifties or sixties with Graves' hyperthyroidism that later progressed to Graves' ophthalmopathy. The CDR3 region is CSAWGDSVPNTEAFF. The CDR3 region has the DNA TGCAGTGCCTGGGGGGATAGCGTCCCAAACACTGAAGCTTTCTTT.